Listed below are T cell receptor beta chains from one sample, sequenced in a study of T cell responses to AZD1222 COVID-19 vaccine. Data came from immunoSEQ multiplex PCR; TCRdb stores just in-frame clones and leaves some out. This table has about 120,000 clones, less than 90% appearing once. The sequencing here drew on peripheral blood, taken on day 0 of AZD1222 vaccination. Receptor source: an adult in good health. The CDR3 runs from the conserved cysteine through the conserved F or W. Each record gives: D gene, V gene, clone size, J gene, CDR3 DNA, CDR3 protein. The D gene is left open where the match is weak. Rows give clone size only sometimes, using once, few, many, or a class for an expanded clone.

d_gene: .; v_gene: TRBV24-1; abundance: few; j_gene: TRBJ2-7; CDR3nt: TGTGCCACCAGTGAAGGGCCGGGCGAGCAGTACTTC; CDR3aa: CATSEGPGEQYF
d_gene: .; v_gene: TRBV6-5; abundance: .; j_gene: TRBJ1-1; CDR3nt: TGTGCCAGCAGTTACTTAACGCGGGGCGCGAACACTGAAGCTTTCTTT; CDR3aa: CASSYLTRGANTEAFF
d_gene: TRBD2; v_gene: TRBV28; abundance: .; j_gene: TRBJ2-2; CDR3nt: TGTGCCAGCGGTAGCGGGAGGGGTTGGACCGGGGAGCTGTTTTTT; CDR3aa: CASGSGRGWTGELFF
d_gene: TRBD1; v_gene: TRBV7-3; abundance: few; j_gene: TRBJ2-7; CDR3nt: TGTGCCAGCAGCTTTGGGACAGGGGGTTCCGAGCAGTACTTC; CDR3aa: CASSFGTGGSEQYF
d_gene: .; v_gene: TRBV28; abundance: few; j_gene: TRBJ2-7; CDR3nt: TGTGCCAGCAGTTTAAGAGGGGGACCTACCTACGAGCAGTACTTC; CDR3aa: CASSLRGGPTYEQYF
d_gene: .; v_gene: TRBV18; abundance: .; j_gene: TRBJ2-7; CDR3nt: TGTGCCAGCTCACCGGACAGTTCATTCTCCTACGAGCAGTACTTC; CDR3aa: CASSPDSSFSYEQYF
d_gene: .; v_gene: TRBV6-5; abundance: .; j_gene: TRBJ1-1; CDR3nt: TGTGCCAGCAGTCCCCTATCGCGTTCGGCTTTCTTT; CDR3aa: CASSPLSRSAFF
d_gene: .; v_gene: TRBV11-3; abundance: .; j_gene: TRBJ2-3; CDR3nt: TGTGCCAGCAGCTTAGATTCGGCAGGGACCACAGATACGCAGTATTTT; CDR3aa: CASSLDSAGTTDTQYF
d_gene: .; v_gene: TRBV29-1; abundance: .; j_gene: TRBJ2-7; CDR3nt: TGCAGCGTTTCGAAGAGGGGCAGGGACGAGCAGTACTTC; CDR3aa: CSVSKRGRDEQYF
d_gene: TRBD1; v_gene: TRBV5-6; abundance: .; j_gene: TRBJ2-7; CDR3nt: TGTGCCAGCAGCGCCGGGACAGGACGGGAGCAGTACTTC; CDR3aa: CASSAGTGREQYF
d_gene: .; v_gene: TRBV21-1; abundance: .; j_gene: TRBJ2-5; CDR3nt: TGTGCCAGCAGCAAAGGGAGACAGGGATGGAACCCCGAATCGGAGACCCAGTACTTC; CDR3aa: CASSKGRQGWNPESETQYF
d_gene: TRBD1; v_gene: TRBV19; abundance: .; j_gene: TRBJ2-7; CDR3nt: TGTGCCAGTATGGACAGGGTAAACGAGCAGTACTTC; CDR3aa: CASMDRVNEQYF
d_gene: TRBD2; v_gene: TRBV24-1; abundance: once; j_gene: TRBJ2-7; CDR3nt: TGTGCCACCAGTTGGGGGGGCGAGCAGTACTTC; CDR3aa: CATSWGGEQYF
d_gene: .; v_gene: TRBV9; abundance: .; j_gene: TRBJ2-3; CDR3nt: TGTGCCAGCAGCCCCGCGGACAGACGGTCGACAGATACGCAGTATTTT; CDR3aa: CASSPADRRSTDTQYF
d_gene: TRBD1; v_gene: TRBV19; abundance: few; j_gene: TRBJ2-7; CDR3nt: TGTGCCAGTAGTATCAGGGACAGAAACTACGAGCAGTACTTC; CDR3aa: CASSIRDRNYEQYF
d_gene: .; v_gene: TRBV6-5; abundance: .; j_gene: TRBJ1-4; CDR3nt: TGTGCCAGCAGGGGCCCGTCGGGGGAACTGTTTTTT; CDR3aa: CASRGPSGELFF
d_gene: TRBD2; v_gene: TRBV7-2; abundance: .; j_gene: TRBJ2-7; CDR3nt: TGTGCCAGCAGCTCCGTGCGACTAGCGGCTAGGGAGCAGTACTTC; CDR3aa: CASSSVRLAAREQYF
d_gene: .; v_gene: TRBV5-6; abundance: .; j_gene: TRBJ1-1; CDR3nt: TGTGCCAGCAGCTTGAGTCACCTTAACACTGAAGCTTTCTTT; CDR3aa: CASSLSHLNTEAFF
d_gene: TRBD1; v_gene: TRBV28; abundance: once; j_gene: TRBJ1-5; CDR3nt: TGTGCCAGCAGCCGGACAGGGGGCCGTGTGTGGAGCAATCAGCCCCAGCATTTT; CDR3aa: CASSRTGGRVWSNQPQHF
d_gene: TRBD2; v_gene: TRBV11-2; abundance: few; j_gene: TRBJ2-3; CDR3nt: TGTGCCAGCAGCCTCCTAGCGGGGATCGTTGCAGATACGCAGTATTTT; CDR3aa: CASSLLAGIVADTQYF
d_gene: .; v_gene: TRBV9; abundance: .; j_gene: TRBJ2-2; CDR3nt: TGTGCCAGCAGCGTAGTCGGAGCGAGCACCGGGGAGCTGTTTTTT; CDR3aa: CASSVVGASTGELFF
d_gene: TRBD1; v_gene: TRBV4-1; abundance: few; j_gene: TRBJ1-5; CDR3nt: TGCGCCAGCAGCCAAGACGGGACAGGTTATCAGCCCCAGCATTTT; CDR3aa: CASSQDGTGYQPQHF
d_gene: TRBD1; v_gene: TRBV6-5; abundance: .; j_gene: TRBJ2-5; CDR3nt: TGTGCCAGCAAGGACAGGCAAGAGACCCAGTACTTC; CDR3aa: CASKDRQETQYF
d_gene: .; v_gene: TRBV6-1; abundance: .; j_gene: TRBJ2-7; CDR3nt: TGTGCCAGCAGCCCCCCCGGGGAGCAGTACTTC; CDR3aa: CASSPPGEQYF
d_gene: .; v_gene: TRBV2; abundance: .; j_gene: TRBJ1-5; CDR3nt: TGTGCCAGCAGTGGGGGGACATATCAGCCCCAGCATTTT; CDR3aa: CASSGGTYQPQHF
d_gene: TRBD1; v_gene: TRBV11-3; abundance: .; j_gene: TRBJ2-2; CDR3nt: TGTGCCAGCAGCTTAGAAGGGCCCGGACAGGGAGGTTCCGGGGAGCTGTTTTTT; CDR3aa: CASSLEGPGQGGSGELFF
d_gene: .; v_gene: TRBV16; abundance: .; j_gene: TRBJ1-1; CDR3nt: TGTGCCAGCAGCCCCCAGGCGAACACTGAAGCTTTCTTT; CDR3aa: CASSPQANTEAFF
d_gene: .; v_gene: TRBV6-5; abundance: .; j_gene: TRBJ2-1; CDR3nt: TGTGCCACTACGAAAGCGGGCTTGTACAATGAGCAGTTCTTC; CDR3aa: CATTKAGLYNEQFF
d_gene: TRBD1; v_gene: TRBV5-4; abundance: .; j_gene: TRBJ1-2; CDR3nt: TGTGCCAGCAGCCGCCTGGCAGGGGGAGGGAGATATGGCTACACCTTC; CDR3aa: CASSRLAGGGRYGYTF
d_gene: .; v_gene: TRBV28; abundance: .; j_gene: TRBJ2-7; CDR3nt: TGTGCCAGCAGGCCGGCGGGGAACTCCTACGAGCAGTACTTC; CDR3aa: CASRPAGNSYEQYF
d_gene: TRBD1; v_gene: TRBV6-1; abundance: .; j_gene: TRBJ1-6; CDR3nt: TGTGCCAGCAGTGAAATCAGGGGGCTCTCACCCCTCCACTTT; CDR3aa: CASSEIRGLSPLHF
d_gene: .; v_gene: TRBV6-1; abundance: .; j_gene: TRBJ2-2; CDR3nt: TGTGCCAGCAGTGAGGGGCTTGATACCGGGGAGCTGTTTTTT; CDR3aa: CASSEGLDTGELFF
d_gene: .; v_gene: TRBV11-2; abundance: few; j_gene: TRBJ2-7; CDR3nt: TGTGCCAGCAGCCCTCCCAACTACGAGCAGTACTTC; CDR3aa: CASSPPNYEQYF
d_gene: .; v_gene: TRBV24-1; abundance: .; j_gene: TRBJ2-3; CDR3nt: TGTGCCACCAGTGTCCTAGGGGCAGGGGGCACAGATACGCAGTATTTT; CDR3aa: CATSVLGAGGTDTQYF
d_gene: .; v_gene: TRBV7-8; abundance: .; j_gene: TRBJ2-5; CDR3nt: TGTGCCAGCAGCTTCGAACTAGCCAGAGGGGAGACCCAGTACTTC; CDR3aa: CASSFELARGETQYF